This TCR beta chain was profiled in a study of cytomegalovirus exposure and HLA in healthy donors. Study conclusions and caveats: TCR beta chain V- and J-gene trimming was linked, in a later analysis, to a missense variant in DCLRE1C. Accounts indicate the classifier identified cytomegalovirus status with strong specificity and sensitivity. DRB1 showed the most TCR associations and HLA-C the fewest in a later analysis, as rates varied by HLA locus.

The study ran its PCR with 60 Vbeta and 13 Jbeta primers. Libraries were prepared by immunoSEQ multiplex PCR; TCRdb keeps only in-frame clonotypes and omits some of them. In the table there are 140,000 to 150,000 clones, 75% to 80% of which are singletons. This CDR3 region has 15 residues. The junction had 8 bases not matched to a gene; V was cut back by 8 bases and J by 4 bases. Germline lookup yields CDR1 GTSNPN and CDR2 SVGIG (reference sequence). This clone appeared once. Its antigen is not known. The chain employs TRBV30 and TRBJ2-2; 12 positions match TRBD1. Sequencing was carried out using PBMCs. The TCR originated in a male donor in good health and CMV-seronegative. The CDR3 loop is CAGTGTGGITGELFF. CDR3 sequence (DNA): TGTGCCGGAACCGGGACAGGGGGCATCACCGGGGAGCTGTTTTTT.